This record covers a single T cell receptor beta chain. The target antigen is unknown. CDR1 is SQVTM and CDR2 is ANQGSEA in the germline V gene. V gave up 3 bases and J gave up 8 bases, with 7 bases separating them. This CDR3 is built from 10 residues. Repertoires were generated with immunoSEQ multiplex PCR, while TCRdb's copy carries only in-frame clones and drops some. This table has 75,000 to 95,000 clones, about 78% appearing once. The source of the sample is a study of T cells in localized non-small cell lung cancer. General study findings and limits: Higher T cell density in the blood was associated with longer overall survival, whereas higher adjacent-lung clonality associated with shorter survival. Uninvolved adjacent lung had the highest recorded T cell clonality, with tumor below it. A median of approximately 57 clones ranked among the top 100 in tumor appeared in adjacent lung. Owing to sequencing of a solitary tumor region, heterogeneity cannot be discounted.

The receptor was isolated from a man aged 35-75 years with stage II squamous cell lung carcinoma. Material: PBMCs, obtained before any cancer treatment. This sequence joins TRBV29-1 and TRBJ1-2; no reliable D call. Written as DNA, the CDR3 is TGCAGCGTTGAGTTGAACGGCTACACCTTC. Encoded protein: CSVELNGYTF.